Listed below are T cell receptor beta chains from one sample, sequenced in a study of blood T cell repertoires in COVID-19. The data were produced by immunoSEQ multiplex PCR, yet TCRdb's version contains in-frame clones alone and is incomplete. Seen here are fewer than 350,000 clones, around 90% observed once, and the top ten hold about 1%. The source material was PBMCs or T cells enriched from blood (not recorded which). The receptors shown here come from a woman in her thirties who had recovered from COVID-19. CDR3s include the opening cysteine and the closing phenylalanine or tryptophan. Each record gives: J gene, V gene, clone size, D gene, CDR3 DNA, CDR3 protein. The D gene is left open where the match is weak. The size of a clone is reported for some rows only, either as once, few or many, or as a class for expanded clones.

J: TRBJ1-1
V: TRBV6-5
size: .
D: .
DNA: TGTGCCAGCAGTTACTCCTGGCAGAACACTGAAGCTTTCTTT
CDR3: CASSYSWQNTEAFF

J: TRBJ2-4
V: TRBV2
size: .
D: .
DNA: TGTGCCAGCAGGGTAGACATTCAGTACTTC
CDR3: CASRVDIQYF

J: TRBJ1-5
V: TRBV2
size: .
D: TRBD1
DNA: TGTGCCAGCAGGCGACAGGGGCAGGAGCCCCAGCATTTT
CDR3: CASRRQGQEPQHF

J: TRBJ1-1
V: TRBV6-5
size: .
D: .
DNA: TGTGCCAGCTCGGTTGGGCCGATCACTGAAGCTTTCTTT
CDR3: CASSVGPITEAFF

J: TRBJ2-1
V: TRBV27
size: .
D: TRBD2
DNA: TGTGCCAGCAGTTCGCAACGGGTAGCGGGGTCCTACAATGAGCAGTTCTTC
CDR3: CASSSQRVAGSYNEQFF

J: TRBJ1-3
V: TRBV7-2
size: .
D: .
DNA: TGTGCCAGCAGCCTGGCCGGGGGGAACACCATATATTTT
CDR3: CASSLAGGNTIYF

J: TRBJ2-7
V: TRBV19
size: .
D: .
DNA: TGTGCCAGTAGTATTCGGCCCGGGTACGAGCAGTACTTC
CDR3: CASSIRPGYEQYF

J: TRBJ2-3
V: TRBV29-1
size: .
D: .
DNA: TGCAGCGTTCGCCAGGGCAATACGCAGTATTTT
CDR3: CSVRQGNTQYF

J: TRBJ2-4
V: TRBV7-2
size: .
D: .
DNA: TGTGCCAGCAGCTTAGGGACAGATGGTAACATTCAGTACTTC
CDR3: CASSLGTDGNIQYF

J: TRBJ1-2
V: TRBV6-5
size: .
D: .
DNA: TGTGCCAGCAGTTACATCTCAGGGCAGGGCGGCGGCTACACCTTC
CDR3: CASSYISGQGGGYTF

J: TRBJ1-5
V: TRBV7-9
size: .
D: TRBD1
DNA: TGTGCCAGCAGCCGGGGACAGGGGACCAATCAGCCCCAGCATTTT
CDR3: CASSRGQGTNQPQHF

J: TRBJ1-1
V: TRBV11-3
size: many
D: .
DNA: TGTGCCAGCACCTACAGGGTGGGCATGGAAGCTTTCTTT
CDR3: CASTYRVGMEAFF

J: TRBJ2-2
V: TRBV10-3
size: .
D: TRBD2
DNA: TGTGCCATCAGCACGGGAGCGGGAGGGTTGTTTACCGGGGAGCTGTTTTTT
CDR3: CAISTGAGGLFTGELFF

J: TRBJ1-4
V: TRBV7-9
size: .
D: .
DNA: TGTGCCAGCAGCTTAGCGGTAGCCCCTAATGAAAAACTGTTTTTT
CDR3: CASSLAVAPNEKLFF

J: TRBJ1-5
V: TRBV7-8
size: .
D: .
DNA: TGTGCCAGCAGCTTGACAGACAATCAGCCCCAGCATTTT
CDR3: CASSLTDNQPQHF

J: TRBJ2-7
V: TRBV5-1
size: .
D: .
DNA: TGCGCCAGCAGCTTCGGGAATACCTACGAGCAGTACTTC
CDR3: CASSFGNTYEQYF

J: TRBJ1-1
V: TRBV19
size: .
D: TRBD1
DNA: TGTGCCAGTAGTATACAAACAGGGGGAAGGAACACTGAAGCTTTCTTT
CDR3: CASSIQTGGRNTEAFF

J: TRBJ1-5
V: TRBV4-1
size: .
D: .
DNA: TGCGCCAGCAGCCAAGATCCAGGAAGCTACAATCAGCCCCAGCATTTT
CDR3: CASSQDPGSYNQPQHF

J: TRBJ2-1
V: TRBV7-9
size: .
D: .
DNA: TGTGCCAGCACAAGAGGAAATGAGCAGTTCTTC
CDR3: CASTRGNEQFF

J: TRBJ1-1
V: TRBV5-1
size: .
D: .
DNA: TGCGCCAGCAGCTTGGCCAGAGGCAGGGGCACTGAAGCTTTCTTT
CDR3: CASSLARGRGTEAFF

J: TRBJ2-2
V: TRBV5-4
size: .
D: TRBD1
DNA: TGTGCCAGCAGCTTGTCCGGACAGGGGGCCGGTAACACCGGGGAGCTGTTTTTT
CDR3: CASSLSGQGAGNTGELFF

J: TRBJ2-2
V: TRBV4-1
size: .
D: TRBD2
DNA: TGCGCCAGCAGAGGACTAGCGAGGAACACCGGGGAGCTGTTTTTT
CDR3: CASRGLARNTGELFF

J: TRBJ2-7
V: TRBV29-1
size: .
D: TRBD1
DNA: TGCAGCGTGATAGGACAGGGGGAGGGCGAGCAGTACTTC
CDR3: CSVIGQGEGEQYF

J: TRBJ2-3
V: TRBV27
size: .
D: TRBD2
DNA: TGTGCCAGCAGTTTTTGGGGGGGAGATACGCAGTATTTT
CDR3: CASSFWGGDTQYF

J: TRBJ2-1
V: TRBV4-3
size: .
D: TRBD2
DNA: TGCGCCAGCAGCCAAGATCTGGGCGGGAGTTACAATGAGCAGTTCTTC
CDR3: CASSQDLGGSYNEQFF

J: TRBJ2-7
V: TRBV12-3/TRBV12-4
size: .
D: TRBD1
DNA: TGTGCCAGCAGTTGGGACAGGAGGGACGAGCAGTACTTC
CDR3: CASSWDRRDEQYF

J: TRBJ1-4
V: TRBV14
size: once
D: .
DNA: TGTGCCAGCAGCCAAGTCGTCGACAGGCATAATGAAAAACTGTTTTTT
CDR3: CASSQVVDRHNEKLFF

J: TRBJ1-1
V: TRBV30
size: .
D: .
DNA: TGTGCCTGGACGTTGGCCGCTGAAGCTTTCTTT
CDR3: CAWTLAAEAFF

J: TRBJ1-5
V: TRBV2
size: .
D: .
DNA: TGTGCCAGCAGTATACAGGGAAATCAGCCCCAGCATTTT
CDR3: CASSIQGNQPQHF

J: TRBJ1-5
V: TRBV6-5
size: .
D: .
DNA: TGTGCCAGCAGTTCCACAGGGTCCAATCAGCCCCAGCATTTT
CDR3: CASSSTGSNQPQHF

J: TRBJ2-1
V: TRBV4-2
size: .
D: TRBD2
DNA: TGTGCCAGCAGCCAAGATGGGACTATCCCCCCGGTCTATGAGCAGTTCTTC
CDR3: CASSQDGTIPPVYEQFF

J: TRBJ1-1
V: TRBV7-9
size: once
D: .
DNA: TGTGCCAGCAGCGCGGATTACCCCAAAGCTTTCTTT
CDR3: CASSADYPKAFF

J: TRBJ1-6
V: TRBV27
size: .
D: .
DNA: TGTGCCAGCAGCCGCTATAATTCACCCCTCCACTTT
CDR3: CASSRYNSPLHF

J: TRBJ2-5
V: TRBV24-1
size: .
D: TRBD2
DNA: TGTGCCACCAGTGGGGCGGGGGGAATCCCAGAGACCCAGTACTTC
CDR3: CATSGAGGIPETQYF

J: TRBJ1-5
V: TRBV7-2
size: .
D: .
DNA: TGTGCCAGCAGCTTAGGAGGTGGGGCCAGGAGCAATCAGCCCCAGCATTTT
CDR3: CASSLGGGARSNQPQHF

J: TRBJ2-5
V: TRBV3-1/TRBV3-2
size: .
D: TRBD2
DNA: TGTGCCAGCAGCCAAGATTACGGTAGCGGGGAACAAGAGACCCAGTACTTC
CDR3: CASSQDYGSGEQETQYF

J: TRBJ2-4
V: TRBV25-1
size: .
D: .
DNA: TGTGCCAGCAGTGGTTATCTAGCCAAAAACATTCAGTACTTC
CDR3: CASSGYLAKNIQYF

J: TRBJ1-2
V: TRBV15
size: .
D: TRBD1
DNA: TGTGCCACCAGCAGAGATAGGGGACAGGGGGCGCCCAGCTATGGCTACACCTTC
CDR3: CATSRDRGQGAPSYGYTF

J: TRBJ2-3
V: TRBV11-2
size: .
D: .
DNA: TGTGCCAGCGTCGAGGAGCAGTATAGCACAGATACGCAGTATTTT
CDR3: CASVEEQYSTDTQYF

J: TRBJ2-1
V: TRBV19
size: .
D: .
DNA: TGTGCCAGTAGTATTCTTCCAGTAGAATGGGGCGGGGGCCTATACAATGAGCAGTTCTTC
CDR3: CASSILPVEWGGGLYNEQFF

J: TRBJ2-5
V: TRBV7-6
size: few
D: TRBD2
DNA: TGTGCCAGCAGCCGCCGGCCCCCTAGCGGTCAAGAGACCCAGTACTTC
CDR3: CASSRRPPSGQETQYF

J: TRBJ2-2
V: TRBV18
size: .
D: .
DNA: TGTGCCAGCTCACCACGCGTCACTAGTTCGAACACCGGGGAGCTGTTTTTT
CDR3: CASSPRVTSSNTGELFF

J: TRBJ2-4
V: TRBV2
size: few
D: .
DNA: TGTGCCAGCAAATCTAGGGATAGCCAGGGCATTCAGTACTTC
CDR3: CASKSRDSQGIQYF

J: TRBJ2-1
V: TRBV21-1
size: .
D: .
DNA: TGTGCCAGCAGCAATAGATTCAGGCCGTTCTTC
CDR3: CASSNRFRPFF

J: TRBJ1-4
V: TRBV4-3
size: .
D: TRBD1
DNA: TGCGCCAGCAGCCAAGAGTCTATGGCGGCAGGGGGCGGAAAACTGTTTTTT
CDR3: CASSQESMAAGGGKLFF